These T cell receptor beta chains were read from a single sample in a study of CD8+ T cells in alopecia areata. Some clones are missing from TCRdb's copy, which holds only in-frame ones; the method was immunoSEQ multiplex PCR. The sample has under 150,000 clones; 55% to 60% are singletons. The sample here was CD4+ T cells sorted from blood, taken at week 24, from a patient treated with tofacitinib. These receptors were collected from a human donor with alopecia areata. Both conserved end residues are part of each CDR3. The order of the fields is J gene, V gene, CDR3 length, D gene, clone size, CDR3 DNA, CDR3 protein. The D gene is left open where the match is weak. Clone size is stated in some rows and not others, as once, few, many or a class when expanded.

TRBJ1-5,TRBV2,12,TRBD1,-,TGTGCCAAGGGACAGGGAAAGAAACCCCAGCATTTT,CAKGQGKKPQHF
TRBJ2-1,TRBV7-9,13,TRBD1,-,TGTGCCAGCAGCTTAACAGGGGCCCCCGAGCAGTTCTTC,CASSLTGAPEQFF
TRBJ2-3,TRBV19,12,-,many,TGTGCCAGCGGGACATCCACAGATACGCAGTATTTT,CASGTSTDTQYF
TRBJ2-5,TRBV7-2,12,-,once,TGTGCCAGCAGCTTATCATCCCAGACCCAGTACTTC,CASSLSSQTQYF
TRBJ2-3,TRBV2,14,-,once,TGTGCCGGTTCGAAGACCCGAGGAACAGATACGCAGTATTTT,CAGSKTRGTDTQYF
TRBJ1-5,TRBV4-3,15,-,once,TGCGCCAGCAGCCAAGATCAAGGGGTCGGTCAGCCCCAGCATTTT,CASSQDQGVGQPQHF
TRBJ2-5,TRBV11-2,16,-,-,TGTGCCAGCAGAAAAGGCAGGGGGGGCGGCTGGGAGACCCAGTACTTC,CASRKGRGGGWETQYF
TRBJ2-3,TRBV6-5,14,-,few,TGTGCCAGCCCCGGGGCCATAACCACAGATACGCAGTATTTT,CASPGAITTDTQYF
TRBJ1-2,TRBV29-1,13,-,few,TGCAGCGTTGCTAGGACAGCGAAATATGGCTACACCTTC,CSVARTAKYGYTF
TRBJ2-2,TRBV30,12,-,-,TGTGCCTGGTCGTGGGGATCCGGGGAGCTGTTTTTT,CAWSWGSGELFF
TRBJ2-1,TRBV29-1,10,-,few,TGCAGCGTTGATTCGAGTGAGCAGTTCTTC,CSVDSSEQFF
TRBJ2-2,TRBV9,16,-,-,TGTGCCAGCAGCCAGAGGGGGGATAGGATCACCGGGGAGCTGTTTTTT,CASSQRGDRITGELFF
TRBJ2-3,TRBV7-9,12,-,-,TGTGCCAGCAGCCCTCCCCTTGATACGCAGTATTTT,CASSPPLDTQYF
TRBJ2-3,TRBV19,15,-,-,TGTGCCAGTAGTATCGCGGTTTCGGGGACAGATACGCAGTATTTT,CASSIAVSGTDTQYF
TRBJ1-2,TRBV14,13,TRBD1,-,TGTGCCAGCAGCCGGGACAGTTCAGGCGGCTACACCTTC,CASSRDSSGGYTF
TRBJ2-7,TRBV5-1,13,TRBD2,-,TGCGCCAGCAGCCTTAGCCCGGGAGGGGAGCAGTACTTC,CASSLSPGGEQYF
TRBJ2-7,TRBV29-1,12,-,few,TGCAGCGTAGTGGACAACCCCTACGAGCAGTACTTC,CSVVDNPYEQYF
TRBJ2-7,TRBV29-1,11,-,-,TGCAGTATGGGGGACCACTACGAGCAGTACTTC,CSMGDHYEQYF
TRBJ2-2,TRBV5-1,16,-,-,TGCGCCAGCAGCTTGCTTACGGGGGAGAACACCGGGGAGCTGTTTTTT,CASSLLTGENTGELFF
TRBJ1-3,TRBV5-1,16,-,many,TGCGCCAGCAGCCCCCAACTACAGAGCTCTGGAAACACCATATATTTT,CASSPQLQSSGNTIYF
TRBJ2-7,TRBV30,15,TRBD2,-,TGTGCCTGGAGTGGATCTGGGACTAGCGTTTACGAGCAGTACTTC,CAWSGSGTSVYEQYF
TRBJ1-1,TRBV25-1,12,-,-,TGTGCCAGCAGTCTTTCCTTCACTGAAGCTTTCTTT,CASSLSFTEAFF